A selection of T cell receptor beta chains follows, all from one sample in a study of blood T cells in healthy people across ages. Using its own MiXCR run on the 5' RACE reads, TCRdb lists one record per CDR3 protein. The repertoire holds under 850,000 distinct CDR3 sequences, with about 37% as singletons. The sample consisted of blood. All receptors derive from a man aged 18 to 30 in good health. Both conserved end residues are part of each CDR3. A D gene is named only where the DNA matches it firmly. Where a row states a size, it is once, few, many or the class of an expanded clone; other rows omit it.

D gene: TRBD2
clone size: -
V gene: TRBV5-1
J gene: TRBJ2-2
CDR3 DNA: TGCGCCAGCAGCTTTTGGACTAGCGGGGGATCGAACACCGGGGAGCTGTTTTTT
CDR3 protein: CASSFWTSGGSNTGELFF

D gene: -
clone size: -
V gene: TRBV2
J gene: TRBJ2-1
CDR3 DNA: TGTGCCACCTCATTCGACAGGAGCTCCTACAATGAGCGGTTCTTC
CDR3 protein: CATSFDRSSYNERFF

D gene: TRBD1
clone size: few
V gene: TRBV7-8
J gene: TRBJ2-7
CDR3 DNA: TGTGCCAGCAGCTCGGGACAGATTACCTACGAGCAGTACTTC
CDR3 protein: CASSSGQITYEQYF

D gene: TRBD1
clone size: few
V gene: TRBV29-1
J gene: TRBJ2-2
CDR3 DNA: TGCAGCGTTGGACAGGGGGCCACCGGGGAGCTGTTTTTT
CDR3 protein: CSVGQGATGELFF

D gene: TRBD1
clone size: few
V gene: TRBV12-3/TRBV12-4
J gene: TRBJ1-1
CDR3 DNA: TGTGCCAGCATCCCCCTCTGGGCAGGGGGACTTCGGGCTGAAGCTTTCTTT
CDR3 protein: CASIPLWAGGLRAEAFF

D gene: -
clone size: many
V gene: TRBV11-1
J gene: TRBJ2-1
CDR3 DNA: TGTGCCAGCAGCTTAGGGCCCAGACAGGAGCAGTTCTTC
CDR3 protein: CASSLGPRQEQFF

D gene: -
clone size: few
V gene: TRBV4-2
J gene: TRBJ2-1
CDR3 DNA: TGTGCCAGCAGCCAAAGAGGGGACGGGGAGCAGTTCTTC
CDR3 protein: CASSQRGDGEQFF

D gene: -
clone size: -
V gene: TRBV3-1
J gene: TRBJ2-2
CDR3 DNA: TGTGCCAGCAACCAGCCAAACACCGGGGAGCTGTTTTTT
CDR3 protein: CASNQPNTGELFF

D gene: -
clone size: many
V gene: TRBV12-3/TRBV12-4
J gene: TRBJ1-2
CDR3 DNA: TGTGCCAGCTTCTCGGACTATGGCTACACCTTC
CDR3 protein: CASFSDYGYTF

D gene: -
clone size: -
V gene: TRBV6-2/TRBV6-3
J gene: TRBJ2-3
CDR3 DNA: TGTGCCAGCAGCCATGCCCCGGGGGTCGCAGATACGCAGTATTTT
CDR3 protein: CASSHAPGVADTQYF

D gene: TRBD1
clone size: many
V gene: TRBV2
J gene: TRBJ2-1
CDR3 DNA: TGTGCCAGCAGTGGTGGGACAGGATACAATGAGCAGTTCTTC
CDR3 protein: CASSGGTGYNEQFF

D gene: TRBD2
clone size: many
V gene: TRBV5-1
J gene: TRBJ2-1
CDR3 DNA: TGCGCCAGCAGCTTCCCTAGCGGGGGGCAAAACAATGAGCAGTTCTTC
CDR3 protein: CASSFPSGGQNNEQFF

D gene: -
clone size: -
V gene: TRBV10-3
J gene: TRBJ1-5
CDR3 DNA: TGTGCCATCAGTGACGGGGGGGCGAATCAGCCCCAGCATTTT
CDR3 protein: CAISDGGANQPQHF

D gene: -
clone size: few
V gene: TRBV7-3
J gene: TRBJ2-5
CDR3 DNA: TGTGCCAGCAGCCCGTCTGACCAAGAGACCCAGTACTTC
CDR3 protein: CASSPSDQETQYF

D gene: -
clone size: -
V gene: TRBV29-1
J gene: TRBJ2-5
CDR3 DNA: TGCAGCGCCAAGGGGGGAGAGACCCAGTACTTC
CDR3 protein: CSAKGGETQYF

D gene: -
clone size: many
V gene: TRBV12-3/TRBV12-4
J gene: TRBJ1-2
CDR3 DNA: TGTGCCAGCATTGCGGGGGGAGGCTACACCTTC
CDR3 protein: CASIAGGGYTF

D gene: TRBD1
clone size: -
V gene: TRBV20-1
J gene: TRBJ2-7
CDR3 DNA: TGCAGTGTAGGGAGGGACAGGGCCTACGAGCAGTACTTC
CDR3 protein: CSVGRDRAYEQYF

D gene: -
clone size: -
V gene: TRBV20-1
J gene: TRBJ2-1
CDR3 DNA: TGCAGTGCCCCTACCCACAATGAGCAGTTCTTC
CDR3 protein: CSAPTHNEQFF

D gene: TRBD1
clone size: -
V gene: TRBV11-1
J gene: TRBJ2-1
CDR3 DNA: TGTGCCAGCAGCTCAAGGACAGGGGATTCGGATGAGCAGTTCTTC
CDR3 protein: CASSSRTGDSDEQFF

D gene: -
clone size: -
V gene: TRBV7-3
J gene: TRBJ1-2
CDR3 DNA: TGTGCCAGCAGCCCCCAACATACAGGCGACTCCTATGGCTACACCTTC
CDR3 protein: CASSPQHTGDSYGYTF

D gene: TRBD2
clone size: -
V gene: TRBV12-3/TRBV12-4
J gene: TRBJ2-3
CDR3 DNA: TGTGCCAGCAGTTTTTCCGGGGGGTCAGGCACAGATGCGCAGTATTTT
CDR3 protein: CASSFSGGSGTDAQYF

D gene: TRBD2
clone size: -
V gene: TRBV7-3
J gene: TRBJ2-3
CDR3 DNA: TGTGCCAGCAGCTTAAACCCTAGCGGATTCACAGATACGCAGTATTTT
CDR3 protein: CASSLNPSGFTDTQYF

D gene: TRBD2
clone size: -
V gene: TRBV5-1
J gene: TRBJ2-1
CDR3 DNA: TGCGCCAGCAGCTCCGGGGGGGCCGAAGGGACTGAGCAGTTCTTC
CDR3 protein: CASSSGGAEGTEQFF

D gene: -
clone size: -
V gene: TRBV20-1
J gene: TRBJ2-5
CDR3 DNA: TGCAGTGCTAGAGTGACTCACAATGAGCAGTACTTC
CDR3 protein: CSARVTHNEQYF

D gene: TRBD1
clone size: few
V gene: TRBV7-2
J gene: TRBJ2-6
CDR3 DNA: TGTGCCAGCATACTCCCCGACAGGGGCGGATTCTCTGGGGCCAACGTCCTGACTTTC
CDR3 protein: CASILPDRGGFSGANVLTF

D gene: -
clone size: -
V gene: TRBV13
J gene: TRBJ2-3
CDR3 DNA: TGTGCCAGCAGCTTAGGGGAGGACGGCGCAGGGGATACGCAGTATTTT
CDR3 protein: CASSLGEDGAGDTQYF

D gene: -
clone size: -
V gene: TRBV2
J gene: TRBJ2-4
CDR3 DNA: TGTGCCAGCAGACCTCAGGGTAATGACCAGTACTTC
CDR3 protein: CASRPQGNDQYF

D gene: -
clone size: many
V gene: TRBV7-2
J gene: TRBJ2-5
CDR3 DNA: TGTGCCAGCAGCCCACGTCCCCCAGAGACCCAGTACTTC
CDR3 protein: CASSPRPPETQYF

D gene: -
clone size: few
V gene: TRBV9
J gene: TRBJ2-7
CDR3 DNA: TGTGCCAGCAGCGTAGGTCCAGGGAAGAACGAGCAGTACTTC
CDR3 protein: CASSVGPGKNEQYF

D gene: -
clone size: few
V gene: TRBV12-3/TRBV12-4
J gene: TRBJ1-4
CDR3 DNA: TGTGCCAGCAGTTTTTTACGAGGTGAAAAACTGTTTTTT
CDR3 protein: CASSFLRGEKLFF

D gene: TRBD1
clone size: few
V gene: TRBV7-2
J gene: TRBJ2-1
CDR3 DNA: TGTGCCAGCAGCACGCGGACAGGGAGCTCCTACAATGAGCAGTTCTTC
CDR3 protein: CASSTRTGSSYNEQFF

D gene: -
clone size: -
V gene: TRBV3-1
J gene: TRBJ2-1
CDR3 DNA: TGTGCCAGCAGCCAAACGAAGGGGGAAGAGAAGAATGAGCAGTTCTTC
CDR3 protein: CASSQTKGEEKNEQFF

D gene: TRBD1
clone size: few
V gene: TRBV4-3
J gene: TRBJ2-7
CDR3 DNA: TGCGCCAGCAGCCAAGATCTAGGGACAGGGACCTACGAGCAGTACTTC
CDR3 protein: CASSQDLGTGTYEQYF